The T cell receptor (beta chain) under discussion was sequenced for a study of blood T cell repertoires in COVID-19. Study-level information: In Cohort 3, a recovered donor had either two negative PCRs, clearance, or symptom resolution. The analysed material was cDNA or gDNA that came from T cells, B-cell-depleted T cells, or PBMCs.

Some clones are missing from TCRdb's copy, which holds only in-frame ones; the method was immunoSEQ multiplex PCR. This sample has hundreds of thousands of clones, with 70% to 90% found just once. Participants, roughly 18 to 89 years old, spanned 25 or so US areas. Which cohort a participant joined came from the clinical history participants gave. Looked up from germline, CDR1 is SNHLY and CDR2 is FYNNEI. This CDR3 is built from 11 residues. V lost 2 bases and J 11 bases, leaving 9 bases between the germline ends. The rearrangement joins TRBV2 to TRBJ1-1; D gene ambiguous. Sequencing was done on a sample of PBMCs or T cells enriched from blood (not recorded which). The receptor was derived from a woman in her sixties in a cohort exposed to, infected with or recovered from COVID-19 (not recorded which). The CDR3 region has the DNA TGTGCCAGCAGTGAATCCCAGAGGGCTTTCTTT. It encodes CASSESQRAFF.